The 19 T cell receptor beta chains presented below share a single source sample, sequenced in a study of identical twins. MiXCR, run by TCRdb on the 5' RACE reads, gives a single entry per CDR3 protein. The sample has 450,000 or so distinct CDR3 sequences; 24% are singletons. This sample also belongs to another study, concerning T cells expressing NK-cell markers.

The sample consisted of CD4+ T cells sorted from blood. The receptors here all came from a woman aged 18-29 years in good health.

V usage is TRBV20-1 and J usage is TRBJ2-7; the match to TRBD2 covers 9 bases. The J segment lost 6 bases and the V segment lost 3 bases, leaving 6 bases of the junction unmatched. CDR3 length equals 13 residues. Germline V gives CDR1 DFQATT, CDR2 SNEGSKA (reference sequence). CDR3 in amino acids: CSARLAGLVEQYF. As DNA, the CDR3 is TGCAGTGCTAGGCTAGCGGGGTTAGTCGAGCAGTACTTC.

This clonotype turned up a few times. The CDR3 DNA sequence: TGTGCCAGCAGCAGGGGACTAGCGGGAGGGTACTCCTACGAGCAGTACTTC. Translated: CASSRGLAGGYSYEQYF. The chain links TRBV7-2 to TRBJ2-7; 16 bases fit TRBD2. V lost 5 bases and J lost 0; bases outside the gene matches: 4. Germline CDR1 reads SGHTA; CDR2 reads FQGNSA. The CDR3 runs 17 residues.

This clonotype was seen only a few times. V gene TRBV29-1 combines with J gene TRBJ2-4, with D possibly matching TRBD1 (5 bases). Trimming stripped 6 bases from V and 0 bases from J, with 15 bases between. Germline CDR1 is SQVTM and CDR2 is ANQGSEA. This CDR3 comprises 15 residues. CDR3 sequence (DNA): TGCAGCGTCTCTAAAGGGGTTATAGCCAAAAACATTCAGTACTTC. Encoded protein: CSVSKGVIAKNIQYF.

DNA for the CDR3: TGCAGCGTTCTGACAGGGCGCGAGCAGTACTTC. It yields the protein CSVLTGREQYF. The V and J genes are TRBV29-1 and TRBJ2-7, with 7 bases that match TRBD1. Germline loops: CDR1 SQVTM, CDR2 ANQGSEA. This CDR3 has 11 amino acids. After removal of 5 bases from V and 6 bases from J, the junction contained 4 bases not matched to a gene.

The rearrangement joins TRBV6-2 or TRBV6-3 to TRBJ2-6, with D possibly being TRBD1 or TRBD2 (5 bases each). The CDR3 extends over 13 amino acids. CDR1 is MNHEY and CDR2 is SVGEGT in the germline V gene. Trimming removed 7 bases from V and 4 bases from J, with 8 bases in between. The CDR3 coding sequence is TGTGCCAGCATGGGGACCGGGGCCAACGTCCTGACTTTC. It encodes CASMGTGANVLTF.

At least ten counts were recorded for this clonotype. The chain employs TRBV29-1 and TRBJ2-7; TRBD1 agrees at 7 bases. With 0 bases clipped from V and 2 bases from J, the junction kept 1 base outside the gene matches. Germline CDR1 and CDR2: SQVTM and ANQGSEA. The CDR3 runs to 13 residues. The DNA of the CDR3 is TGCAGCGTTGAAGAACAGGGGACCTACGAGCAGTACTTC. Translated: CSVEEQGTYEQYF.

The V and J genes are TRBV6-1 and TRBJ1-1, with D hard to call. This CDR3 spans 13 amino acids. Looked up from germline, CDR1 is MNHNS and CDR2 is SASEGT. V lost 6 bases to trimming and J lost 6 bases, with 14 bases between them. Here the CDR3 reads CASSIVERSEAFF. CDR3 in DNA: TGTGCCAGCAGCATAGTAGAACGGTCTGAAGCTTTCTTT.

At least ten counts were recorded for this clonotype. The chain recombines TRBV12-3 or TRBV12-4 with TRBJ2-1, with D possibly TRBD1 on 6 matching bases. The CDR3 totals 15 residues. V was pared by 5 bases and J by 8 bases, with 19 bases between. The CDR3 DNA reads TGTGCCAGCAGTCTGACTCCGCGACCAGGGGATGAGCAGTTCTTC. It yields the protein CASSLTPRPGDEQFF.

This clonotype was detected a few times. The CDR3 DNA follows: TGTGCCAGCAGCCAGACCGTCGTCGGGACCCAGTACTTC. It codes for CASSQTVVGTQYF. The gene calls are TRBV6-1 and TRBJ2-5, with D unclear. Looked up from germline, CDR1 is MNHNS and CDR2 is SASEGT. The CDR3 is made up of 13 amino acids. V was cut by 6 bases and J by 7 bases, with 15 bases left in between.

V and J are TRBV20-1 and TRBJ2-7, with no clear D. The V gene lost 0 bases and the J gene lost 5 bases, with 11 bases spanning the gap. The CDR3 runs to 13 residues. Looked up from germline, CDR1 is DFQATT and CDR2 is SNEGSKA (reference sequence). This CDR3 is CSARDRPTHEQYF. CDR3 coding DNA: TGCAGTGCTAGAGATCGGCCAACCCACGAGCAGTACTTC.

The rearrangement joins TRBV29-1 to TRBJ2-3, with 7 bases matching TRBD2. Germline values: CDR1 SQVTM, CDR2 ANQGSEA. The CDR3 is 15 amino acids. V gave up 8 bases and J gave up 1 base; unmatched junction bases: 12. CDR3 bases: TGCAGCTACATGGGTCTAGCGGCTGGCACAGATACGCAGTATTTT. Its protein product is CSYMGLAAGTDTQYF.

This clonotype was found a few times. This chain links TRBV7-9 with TRBJ1-1, with D perhaps matching TRBD1 (6 bases). Trimming left V 1 base short and J 4 bases short, with 13 bases between. Germline V gene data show CDR1 as SEHNR and CDR2 as FQNEAQ (reference sequence). CDR3 length: 15 amino acids. The CDR3 is CASSLDGEGGTEAFF. Written as DNA, the CDR3 is TGTGCCAGCAGCTTAGATGGAGAGGGGGGCACTGAAGCTTTCTTT. The variable domain in full, completed from reference TRBV7-9 and TRBJ1-1, reads DTGVSQNPRHKITKRGQNVTFRCDPISEHNRLYWYRQTLGQGPEFLTYFQNEAQLEKSRLLSDRFSAERPKGSFSTLEIQRTEQGDSAMYLCASSLDGEGGTEAFFGQGTRLTVV.

V and J are TRBV29-1 and TRBJ2-6; possibly TRBD2 for D (5 bases). V was pared by 0 bases and J by 4 bases, with 10 bases between. The CDR3 contains 15 residues. Germline V gene data show CDR1 as SQVTM and CDR2 as ANQGSEA. CDR3 protein: CSVEDPPGGANVLTF. The CDR3 DNA follows: TGCAGCGTTGAAGACCCCCCGGGAGGGGCCAACGTCCTGACTTTC.

This clonotype was observed a few times. This rearrangement joins TRBV7-2 to TRBJ2-1, with 11 bases that match TRBD2. The CDR3 has 16 amino acids. Germline values: CDR1 SGHTA, CDR2 FQGNSA. V shed 3 bases and J 6 bases; nucleotides not matched to a gene: 7. CDR3 sequence: CASSFLAGGPGNEQFF. The CDR3 DNA reads TGTGCCAGCAGCTTTTTAGCGGGAGGGCCTGGCAATGAGCAGTTCTTC.

The rearrangement joins TRBV6-2 or TRBV6-3 to TRBJ2-1; 7 nucleotides align to TRBD2. The germline V gene encodes CDR1 MNHEY and CDR2 SVGEGT. Unmatched junction bases numbered 7, after V lost 8 bases and J lost 9 bases. CDR3 length: 12 residues. The CDR3 DNA sequence: TGTGCCAGCCTAGGACTAGTGTCTGAGCAGTTCTTC. It is translated as CASLGLVSEQFF.

The chain uses TRBV28 and TRBJ2-7; TRBD2 is a possible D gene (5 bases). Trimming removed 4 bases at V and 7 bases at J, with 17 bases between. The CDR3 has 14 amino acids. Germline CDR1 reads MDHEN; CDR2 reads SYDVKM. This chain's CDR3 is CASSSRNSRGEQYF. DNA for the CDR3: TGTGCCAGCAGTTCCCGGAATTCCCGGGGAGAGCAGTACTTC.

This clonotype came up a few times. The V gene is TRBV3-1, the J gene TRBJ1-1; TRBD1 matches 7 bases. Losses at the gene ends were 4 bases for V and 0 bases for J; bases not matched to a gene: 2. CDR3 length: 14 residues. The germline V gene encodes CDR1 LGHDT and CDR2 YNNKEL (reference sequence). The CDR3 DNA follows: TGTGCCAGCAGCCGGGACAGATTGAACACTGAAGCTTTCTTT. Amino acid sequence: CASSRDRLNTEAFF.

This sequence joins TRBV5-5 and TRBJ1-1, with D unresolved. Germline CDR1 is SGHKS and CDR2 is YYEKEE (reference sequence). Trimming took off 2 bases at V and 10 bases at J, with 12 bases between the two ends. The CDR3 runs to 12 residues. The CDR3 DNA reads as TGTGCCAGCAGCTTATCGGGAGGTGCAGCTTTCTTT. It codes for CASSLSGGAAFF. Looking up the rest from reference TRBV5-5 and TRBJ1-1 gives the full variable domain: DAGVTQSPTHLIKTRGQQVTLRCSPISGHKSVSWYQQVLGQGPQFIFQYYEKEERGRGNFPDRFSARQFPNYSSELNVNALLLGDSALYLCASSLSGGAAFFGQGTRLTVV.

This clonotype turned up a few times. The genes are TRBV5-1 and TRBJ2-7; D may be TRBD1 (6 bases). Trimming took 4 bases from V and 0 from J, leaving 11 bases between them. The CDR3 covers 14 residues. The germline CDR1 and CDR2 sequences are SGHRS and YFSETQ. DNA for the CDR3: TGCGCCAGCAGCCCCCGGGACAACTCCTACGAGCAGTACTTC. Translating gives CASSPRDNSYEQYF.